The sequence of this T cell receptor beta chain was determined in a study of blood T cell repertoires in COVID-19. Across the study: Material from acute and convalescent COVID-19 was sourced from the United States, Italy and Spain.

Trimming cost V 0 bases and J 5 bases; bases outside gene matches: 6. Per the germline V gene, CDR1 is KGHSY and CDR2 is FQNENV. The CDR3 extends over 15 amino acids. As originally analysed: It was from reference gene primer amplification that nucleated cell counts were estimated. Assay: immunoSEQ multiplex PCR; the TCRdb copy retains only in-frame clones and omits some. Clone size and V and J calls were adopted from that table, with D and trimming inferred from the DNA. The sample contains 55,000 to 75,000 clones, about 88% of which appear only once. Sequencing used peripheral blood. This sequence originates from a human donor with active COVID-19. The donor label of this sample is uncertain. The chain has TRBV16 and TRBJ2-7, with 8 positions matching TRBD2. Written as DNA, the CDR3 is TGTGCCAGCAGCCAATCGGTTAGCGGGGAAAACGAGCAGTACTTC. This sequence encodes CASSQSVSGENEQYF.